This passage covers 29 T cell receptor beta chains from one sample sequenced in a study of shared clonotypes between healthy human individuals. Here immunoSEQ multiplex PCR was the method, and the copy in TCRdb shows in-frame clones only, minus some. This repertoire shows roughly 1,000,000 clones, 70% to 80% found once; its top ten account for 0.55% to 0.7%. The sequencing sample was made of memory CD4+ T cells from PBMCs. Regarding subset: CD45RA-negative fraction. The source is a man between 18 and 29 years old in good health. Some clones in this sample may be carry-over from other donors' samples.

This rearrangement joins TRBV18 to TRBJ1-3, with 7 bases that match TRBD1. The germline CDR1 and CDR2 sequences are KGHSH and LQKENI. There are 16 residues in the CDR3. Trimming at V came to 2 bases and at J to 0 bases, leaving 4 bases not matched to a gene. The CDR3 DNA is TGTGCCAGCTCACCAGGGACAGCCAGCTCTGGAAACACCATATATTTT. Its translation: CASSPGTASSGNTIYF.

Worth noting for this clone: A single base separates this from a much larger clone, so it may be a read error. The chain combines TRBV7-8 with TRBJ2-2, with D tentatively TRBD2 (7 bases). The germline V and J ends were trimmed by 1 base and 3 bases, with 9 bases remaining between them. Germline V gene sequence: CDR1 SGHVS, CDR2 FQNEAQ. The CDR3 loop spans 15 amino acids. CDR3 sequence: CASSLGGGHTGELFF. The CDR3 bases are TGTGCCAGCAGCTTAGGCGGGGGCCACACCGGGGAGCTGTTTTTT.

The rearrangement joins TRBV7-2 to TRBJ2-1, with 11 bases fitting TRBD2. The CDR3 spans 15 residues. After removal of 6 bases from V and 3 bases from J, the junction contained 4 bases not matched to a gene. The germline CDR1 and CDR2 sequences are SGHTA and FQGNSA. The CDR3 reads CASRVTSGVYNEQFF. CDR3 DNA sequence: TGTGCCAGCAGGGTGACTAGCGGGGTCTACAATGAGCAGTTCTTC.

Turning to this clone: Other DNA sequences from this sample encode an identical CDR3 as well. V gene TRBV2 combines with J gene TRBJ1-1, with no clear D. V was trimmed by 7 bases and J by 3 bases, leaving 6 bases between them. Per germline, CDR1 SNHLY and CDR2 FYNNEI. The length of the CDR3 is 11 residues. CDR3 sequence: CASIGYTEAFF. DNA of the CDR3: TGTGCCAGCATAGGGTACACTGAAGCTTTCTTT.

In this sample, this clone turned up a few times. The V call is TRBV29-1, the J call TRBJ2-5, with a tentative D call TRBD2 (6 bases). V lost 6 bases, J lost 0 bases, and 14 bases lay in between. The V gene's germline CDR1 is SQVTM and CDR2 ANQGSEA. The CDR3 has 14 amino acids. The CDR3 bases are TGCAGCGTGGGGAGGTTTGACAACCAAGAGACCCAGTACTTC. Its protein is CSVGRFDNQETQYF. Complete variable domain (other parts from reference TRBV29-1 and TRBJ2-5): SAVISQKPSRDICQRGTSLTIQCQVDSQVTMMFWYRQQPGQSLTLIATANQGSEATYESGFVIDKFPISRPNLTFSTLTVSNMSPEDSSIYLCSVGRFDNQETQYFGPGTRLLVL.

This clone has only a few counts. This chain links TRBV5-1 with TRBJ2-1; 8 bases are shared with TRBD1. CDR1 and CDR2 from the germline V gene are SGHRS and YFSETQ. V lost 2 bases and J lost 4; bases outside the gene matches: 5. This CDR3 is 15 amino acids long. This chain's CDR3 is CASSLRTGLYNEQFF. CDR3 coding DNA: TGCGCCAGCAGCTTAAGGACAGGGCTATACAATGAGCAGTTCTTC.

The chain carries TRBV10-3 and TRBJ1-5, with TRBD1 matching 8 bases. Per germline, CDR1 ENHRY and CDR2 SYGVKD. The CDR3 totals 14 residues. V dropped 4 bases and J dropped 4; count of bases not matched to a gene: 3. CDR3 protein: CAISGTGGNQPQHF. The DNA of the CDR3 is TGTGCCATCAGTGGAACAGGGGGGAATCAGCCCCAGCATTTT.

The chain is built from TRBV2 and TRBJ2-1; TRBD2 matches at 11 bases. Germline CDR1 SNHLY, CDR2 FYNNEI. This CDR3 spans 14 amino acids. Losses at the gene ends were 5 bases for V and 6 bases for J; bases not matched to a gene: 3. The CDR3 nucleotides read TGTGCCAGCAGTTTACTAGCGGGAGTCAATGAGCAGTTCTTC. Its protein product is CASSLLAGVNEQFF.

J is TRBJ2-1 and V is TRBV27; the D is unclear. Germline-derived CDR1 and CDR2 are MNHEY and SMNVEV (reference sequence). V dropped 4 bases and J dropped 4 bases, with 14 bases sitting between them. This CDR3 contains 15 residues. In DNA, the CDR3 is TGTGCCAGCAGTTCAGAGCGACTGATGTACAATGAGCAGTTCTTC. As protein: CASSSERLMYNEQFF.

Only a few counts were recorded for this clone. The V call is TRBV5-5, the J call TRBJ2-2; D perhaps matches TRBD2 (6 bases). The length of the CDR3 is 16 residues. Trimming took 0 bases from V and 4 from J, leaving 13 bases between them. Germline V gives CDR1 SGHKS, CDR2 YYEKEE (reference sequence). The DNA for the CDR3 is TGTGCCAGCAGCTTGGCTCTAGCGCGGGGCACCGGGGAGCTGTTTTTT. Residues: CASSLALARGTGELFF.

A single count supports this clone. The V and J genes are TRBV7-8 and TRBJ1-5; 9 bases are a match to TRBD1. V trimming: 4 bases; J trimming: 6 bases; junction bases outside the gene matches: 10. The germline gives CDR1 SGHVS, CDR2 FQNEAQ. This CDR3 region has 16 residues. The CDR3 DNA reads TGTGCCAGCAGCTCGGCCGGGACAGGGCGGACTCAGCCCCAGCATTTT. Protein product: CASSSAGTGRTQPQHF.

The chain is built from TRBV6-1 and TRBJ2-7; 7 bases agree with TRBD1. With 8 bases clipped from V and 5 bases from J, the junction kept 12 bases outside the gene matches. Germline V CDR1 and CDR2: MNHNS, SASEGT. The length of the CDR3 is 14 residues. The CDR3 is CASARRQGGDEQYF. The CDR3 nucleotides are TGTGCCAGCGCAAGGAGACAGGGCGGTGACGAGCAGTACTTC.

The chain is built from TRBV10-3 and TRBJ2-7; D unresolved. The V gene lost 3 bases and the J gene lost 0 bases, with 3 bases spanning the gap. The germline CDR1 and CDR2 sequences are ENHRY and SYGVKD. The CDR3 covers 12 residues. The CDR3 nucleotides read TGTGCCATCAGTGAAAACTCCTACGAGCAGTACTTC. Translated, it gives CAISENSYEQYF.

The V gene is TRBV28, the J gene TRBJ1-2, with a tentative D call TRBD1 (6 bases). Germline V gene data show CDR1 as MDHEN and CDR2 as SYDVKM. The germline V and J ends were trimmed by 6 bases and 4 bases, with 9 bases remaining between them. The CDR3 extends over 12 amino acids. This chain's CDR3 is CASRQGLYGYTF. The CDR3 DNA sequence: TGTGCCAGCAGACAGGGCCTCTATGGCTACACCTTC.

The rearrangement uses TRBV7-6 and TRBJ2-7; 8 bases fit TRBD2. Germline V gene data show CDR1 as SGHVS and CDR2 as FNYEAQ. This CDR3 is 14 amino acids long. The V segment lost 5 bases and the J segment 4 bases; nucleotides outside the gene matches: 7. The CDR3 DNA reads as TGTGCCAGCAGCGGGTGGGGCGGGAGGTACGAGCAGTACTTC. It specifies CASSGWGGRYEQYF.

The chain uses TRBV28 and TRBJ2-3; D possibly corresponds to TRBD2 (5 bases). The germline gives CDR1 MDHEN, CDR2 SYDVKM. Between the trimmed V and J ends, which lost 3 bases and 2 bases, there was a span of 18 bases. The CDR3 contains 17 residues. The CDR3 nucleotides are TGTGCCAGCAGTTTTCCGCCGGTGGTAGCGAACACAGATACGCAGTATTTT. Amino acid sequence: CASSFPPVVANTDTQYF. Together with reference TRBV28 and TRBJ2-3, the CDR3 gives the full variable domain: DVKVTQSSRYLVKRTGEKVFLECVQDMDHENMFWYRQDPGLGLRLIYFSYDVKMKEKGDIPEGYSVSREKKERFSLILESASTNQTSMYLCASSFPPVVANTDTQYFGPGTRLTVL.

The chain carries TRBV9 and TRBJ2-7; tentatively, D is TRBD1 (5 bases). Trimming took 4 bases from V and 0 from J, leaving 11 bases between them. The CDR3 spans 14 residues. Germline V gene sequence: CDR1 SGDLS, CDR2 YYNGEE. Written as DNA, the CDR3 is TGTGCCAGCAGCCCATCGACAGCCTCCTACGAGCAGTACTTC. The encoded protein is CASSPSTASYEQYF.

DNA for the CDR3: TGTGCCAGCAGTCGACAGGGAAGTAGGGAGACCCAGTACTTC. This gives the protein CASSRQGSRETQYF. The V gene is TRBV28, the J gene TRBJ2-5; the match to TRBD1 covers 7 bases. CDR3 length equals 14 residues. The trim removed 5 bases at V and 5 bases at J, leaving 8 bases unmatched. Germline V gene lookup returns CDR1 MDHEN and CDR2 SYDVKM.

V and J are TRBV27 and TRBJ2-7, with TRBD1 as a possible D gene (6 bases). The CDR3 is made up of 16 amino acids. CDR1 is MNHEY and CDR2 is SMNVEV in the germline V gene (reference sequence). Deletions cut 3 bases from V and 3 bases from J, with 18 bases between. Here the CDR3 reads CASSFREKGEGYEQYF. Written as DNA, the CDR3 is TGTGCCAGCAGTTTTCGTGAAAAGGGGGAAGGCTACGAGCAGTACTTC.

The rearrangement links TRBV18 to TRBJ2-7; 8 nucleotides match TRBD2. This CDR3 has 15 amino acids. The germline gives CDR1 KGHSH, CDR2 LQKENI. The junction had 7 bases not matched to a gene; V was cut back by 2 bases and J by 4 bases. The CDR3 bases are TGTGCCAGCTCACCAGCACAGCGGGGGATATACGAGCAGTACTTC. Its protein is CASSPAQRGIYEQYF.

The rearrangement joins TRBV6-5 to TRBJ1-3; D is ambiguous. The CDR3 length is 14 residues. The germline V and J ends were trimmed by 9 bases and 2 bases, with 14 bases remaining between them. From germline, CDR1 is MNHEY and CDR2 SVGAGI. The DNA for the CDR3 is TGTGCCAGTAAATCGGGCACGACTGGAAACACCATATATTTT. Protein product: CASKSGTTGNTIYF.

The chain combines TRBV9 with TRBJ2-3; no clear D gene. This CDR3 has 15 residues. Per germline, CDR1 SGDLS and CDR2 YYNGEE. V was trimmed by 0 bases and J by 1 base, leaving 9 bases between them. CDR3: CASSVGLGGTDTQYF. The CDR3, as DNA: TGTGCCAGCAGCGTAGGACTTGGGGGCACAGATACGCAGTATTTT.

CDR3 bases: TGTGCCAGCAGTTACTCGAGCCAGGGCTCCTATGGCTACACCTTC. Translating gives CASSYSSQGSYGYTF. The chain recombines TRBV6-5 with TRBJ1-2; D may be TRBD1 (5 bases). V shed 0 bases and J shed 4 bases, with 12 bases lying between them. The length of the CDR3 is 15 residues. The germline V gene encodes CDR1 MNHEY and CDR2 SVGAGI.

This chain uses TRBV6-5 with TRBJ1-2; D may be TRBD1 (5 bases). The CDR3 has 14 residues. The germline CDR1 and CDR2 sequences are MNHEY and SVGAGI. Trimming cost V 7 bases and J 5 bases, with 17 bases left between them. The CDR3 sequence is CASTDYAGIYGYTF. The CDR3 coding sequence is TGTGCCAGCACCGACTATGCAGGGATTTATGGCTACACCTTC.

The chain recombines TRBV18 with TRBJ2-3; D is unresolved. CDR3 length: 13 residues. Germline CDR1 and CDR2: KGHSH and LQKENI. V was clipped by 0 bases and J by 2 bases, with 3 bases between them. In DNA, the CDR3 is TGTGCCAGCTCACCACCAATCACAGATACGCAGTATTTT. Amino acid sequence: CASSPPITDTQYF.

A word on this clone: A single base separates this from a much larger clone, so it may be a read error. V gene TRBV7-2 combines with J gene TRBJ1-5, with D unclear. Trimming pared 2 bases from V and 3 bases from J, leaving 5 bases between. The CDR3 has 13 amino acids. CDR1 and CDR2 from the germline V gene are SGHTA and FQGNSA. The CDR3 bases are TGTGCCAGCAGCTTAAACCACAATCAGCCCCAGCATTTT. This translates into CASSLNHNQPQHF.

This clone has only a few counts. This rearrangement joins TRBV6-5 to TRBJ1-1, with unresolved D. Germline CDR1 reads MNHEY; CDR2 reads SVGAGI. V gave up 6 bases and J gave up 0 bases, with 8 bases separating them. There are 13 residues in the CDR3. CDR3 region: CASRPRMNTEAFF. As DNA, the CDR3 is TGTGCCAGCAGACCTCGGATGAACACTGAAGCTTTCTTT.

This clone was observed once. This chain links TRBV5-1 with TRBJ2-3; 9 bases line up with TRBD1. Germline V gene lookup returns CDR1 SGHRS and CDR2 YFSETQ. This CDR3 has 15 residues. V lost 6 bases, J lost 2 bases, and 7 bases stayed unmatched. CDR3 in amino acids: CASNVGQGSTDTQYF. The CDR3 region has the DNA TGCGCCAGCAACGTAGGACAGGGGTCCACAGATACGCAGTATTTT.

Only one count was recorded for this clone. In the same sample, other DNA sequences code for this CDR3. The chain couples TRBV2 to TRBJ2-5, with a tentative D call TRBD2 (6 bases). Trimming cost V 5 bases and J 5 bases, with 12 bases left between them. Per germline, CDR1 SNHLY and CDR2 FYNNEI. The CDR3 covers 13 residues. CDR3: CASSPGGSETQYF. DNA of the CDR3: TGTGCCAGCAGTCCCGGGGGATCCGAGACCCAGTACTTC.